Listed here are 25 T cell receptor beta chains from one sample, sequenced in a study of T cell responses to AZD1222 COVID-19 vaccine (dated by TCRdb to about 2021). What the time point label conveys for this sample: baseline before first vaccination. Library preparation employed the immunoSEQ multiplex PCR assay. Drawn from immuneACCESS, this table holds only the in-frame rearrangements with V and J called that TCRdb kept. Clones are partly lost; checked studies trace under half to an unresolved V gene and leave the rest unexplained. A total of 57,000 or so clones appear in this sample, approximately 83% of them only once. Of the sample, about 14% falls within the top ten clones. Here the sequenced sample was peripheral blood, taken on day 0 of AZD1222 vaccination. Every receptor here comes from an adult in good health.

This clone was detected only a few times. The chain carries TRBV18 and TRBJ2-2, with 7 bases fitting TRBD1. Germline V gives CDR1 KGHSH, CDR2 LQKENI. Trimming at V came to 6 bases and at J to 4 bases, leaving 8 bases not matched to a gene. The CDR3 spans 15 residues. Written as DNA, the CDR3 is TGTGCCAGCTCTGCTGAGGGGGCCCTCACCGGGGAGCTGTTTTTT. It specifies CASSAEGALTGELFF.

This clone showed up just a few times. The CDR3 DNA is TGTGCCAGTAGCCCAGAACAGGGATACGGCTACACCTTC. Protein product: CASSPEQGYGYTF. The chain couples TRBV19 to TRBJ1-2; possible D gene TRBD1, 6 bases. Trimming cost V 6 bases and J 8 bases, with 16 bases left between them. The CDR3 is 13 residues long. Germline V lookup: CDR1 LNHDA, CDR2 SQIVND (reference sequence). The whole variable domain, filled in from reference TRBV19 and TRBJ1-2, reads DGGITQSPKYLFRKEGQNVTLSCEQNLNHDAMYWYRQDPGQGLRLIYYSQIVNDFQKGDIAEGYSVSREKKESFPLTVTSAQKNPTAFYLCASSPEQGYGYTFGSGTRLTVV.

This clone was detected a few times. The chain employs TRBV4-3 and TRBJ1-5; D not certain. V shed 0 bases and J shed 4 bases, with 10 bases lying between them. Germline assignment: CDR1 LGHNA and CDR2 YSLEER. CDR3 length equals 15 residues. The CDR3 here is CASSQDMAVNQPQHF. The CDR3 bases are TGCGCCAGCAGCCAAGATATGGCCGTTAATCAGCCCCAGCATTTT.

The chain couples TRBV2 to TRBJ1-1; D not certain. Trimming took off 3 bases at V and 1 base at J, with 9 bases between the two ends. This CDR3 is built from 14 residues. CDR1 is SNHLY, CDR2 FYNNEI, per germline. The CDR3 sequence is CASSDPDKNTEAFF. CDR3 nucleotides: TGTGCCAGCAGTGACCCAGACAAGAACACTGAAGCTTTCTTT.

For the CDR3, the DNA is TGCGCCAGCAGCCAAGCCCTTGCGTCCTCCTACAATGAGCAGTTCTTC. Residues: CASSQALASSYNEQFF. This chain links TRBV4-3 with TRBJ2-1; no firm D call. Germline CDR1 is LGHNA and CDR2 is YSLEER. CDR3 size: 16 residues. Trimming pared 1 base from V and 0 bases from J, leaving 10 bases between.

V gene TRBV25-1 combines with J gene TRBJ2-2, with TRBD2 as a possible D gene (5 bases). CDR3 length: 13 amino acids. V was clipped by 5 bases and J by 5 bases, with 9 bases between them. Germline CDR1 and CDR2: MGHDK and SYGVNS. CDR3 amino acids: CASSKTGTGELFF. In DNA, the CDR3 is TGTGCCAGCAGTAAGACGGGGACCGGGGAGCTGTTTTTT.

CDR3 DNA: TGTGCCAGCAGTTTAGAGGGGAAGGGAAACTATCAGCCCCAGCATTTT. Its protein is CASSLEGKGNYQPQHF. The chain recombines TRBV27 with TRBJ1-5; maybe TRBD1 (5 bases). In germline, CDR1 is MNHEY, CDR2 SMNVEV (reference sequence). Between the trimmed V and J ends, which lost 2 bases and 5 bases, there was a span of 16 bases. This CDR3 contains 16 residues.

The chain links TRBV5-8 to TRBJ1-1, with D maybe TRBD1 (5 bases). Trimming shortened V by 3 bases and J by 1 base, and 10 bases separated the two germline ends. The CDR3 sequence is 14 residues long. Germline values: CDR1 SGHTS, CDR2 YDEGEE. The CDR3 protein is CASSWGGRNTEAFF. DNA of the CDR3: TGTGCCAGCAGCTGGGGGGGTCGGAACACTGAAGCTTTCTTT.

The V gene is TRBV29-1, the J gene TRBJ1-1; D is unclear. Trimming took off 6 bases at V and 1 base at J, with 12 bases between the two ends. The germline V gene has CDR1 SQVTM and CDR2 ANQGSEA. The CDR3 covers 13 residues. The chain's CDR3 is CSVIGLSNTEAFF. The DNA of the CDR3 is TGCAGCGTGATAGGGTTATCGAACACTGAAGCTTTCTTT.

The chain combines TRBV24-1 with TRBJ1-5, with TRBD1 matching over 8 bases. V shed 9 bases, J shed 2 bases, and the junction held 14 bases outside the gene matches. The CDR3 runs 17 residues. Germline V lookup: CDR1 KGHDR, CDR2 SFDVKD. CDR3 in amino acids: CATDWDRSGLGNQPQHF. The CDR3 nucleotides read TGTGCCACCGACTGGGACAGGTCGGGGTTAGGCAATCAGCCCCAGCATTTT.

This sequence joins TRBV18 and TRBJ1-1; TRBD1 aligns across 7 bases. The J segment lost 3 bases and the V segment lost 3 bases, leaving 19 bases of the junction unmatched. CDR3 length: 19 amino acids. Germline CDR1 KGHSH, CDR2 LQKENI. CDR3 sequence reads: CASSPIMPISQGVYTEAFF. The CDR3 DNA is TGTGCCAGCTCACCTATAATGCCGATATCCCAGGGGGTCTACACTGAAGCTTTCTTT. The entire variable domain, with the rest obtained from reference TRBV18 and TRBJ1-1, is as follows: NAGVMQNPRHLVRRRGQEARLRCSPMKGHSHVYWYRQLPEEGLKFMVYLQKENIIDESGMPKERFSAEFPKEGPSILRIQQVVRGDSAAYFCASSPIMPISQGVYTEAFFGQGTRLTVV.

This clone was detected once. This chain connects TRBV10-3 to TRBJ2-7; 13 positions match TRBD2. CDR1 is ENHRY, CDR2 SYGVKD, per germline. The CDR3 covers 17 residues. The ends lost 6 bases at V and 2 bases at J; junction bases unmatched: 10. The CDR3 region is CAIRPTSGGLHTYEQYF. Here the CDR3 DNA reads TGTGCCATCAGGCCGACTAGCGGGGGGCTTCACACCTACGAGCAGTACTTC.

This chain connects TRBV29-1 to TRBJ1-1, with D possibly matching TRBD1 (5 bases). CDR3 length: 15 amino acids. CDR1 and CDR2 (germline): SQVTM, ANQGSEA. V was trimmed by 5 bases and J by 1 base, leaving 17 bases between them. The DNA of the CDR3 is TGCAGCGTTTCGACACCGGGACGGCCGAACACTGAAGCTTTCTTT. Translating it yields CSVSTPGRPNTEAFF.

The CDR3 is CVQGNTGELFF. CDR3 bases: TGTGTACAGGGTAACACCGGGGAGCTGTTTTTT. V and J are TRBV7-9 and TRBJ2-2; D is possibly TRBD1 (6 bases). Germline V CDR1 and CDR2: SEHNR, FQNEAQ (reference sequence). The CDR3 covers 11 residues. Looking up the rest from reference TRBV7-9 and TRBJ2-2 gives the full variable domain: DTGVSQNPRHKITKRGQNVTFRCDPISEHNRLYWYRQTLGQGPEFLTYFQNEAQLEKSRLLSDRFSAERPKGSFSTLEIQRTEQGDSAMYLCVQGNTGELFFGEGSRLTVL.

The chain recombines TRBV11-2 with TRBJ2-1; D not resolved. Trimming removed 1 base at V and 0 bases at J, with 10 bases between. CDR1 is SGHAT and CDR2 is FQNNGV in the germline V gene. This CDR3 has 16 residues. The CDR3 protein is CASSLGGESSYNEQFF. The CDR3 bases are TGTGCCAGCAGCTTAGGAGGCGAGAGCTCCTACAATGAGCAGTTCTTC.

The rearrangement joins TRBV5-5 to TRBJ2-3; TRBD2 agrees at 12 bases. The germline V gene has CDR1 SGHKS and CDR2 YYEKEE (reference sequence). The CDR3 is 16 amino acids. The trim removed 2 bases at V and 2 bases at J, leaving 3 bases unmatched. In DNA form, the CDR3 reads TGTGCCAGCAGCTTTCGACTAGCGGGGGTCACAGATACGCAGTATTTT. Translating gives CASSFRLAGVTDTQYF. The full variable domain, in which reference TRBV5-5 and TRBJ2-3 provide the parts outside the CDR3, is DAGVTQSPTHLIKTRGQQVTLRCSPISGHKSVSWYQQVLGQGPQFIFQYYEKEERGRGNFPDRFSARQFPNYSSELNVNALLLGDSALYLCASSFRLAGVTDTQYFGPGTRLTVL.

The chain uses TRBV7-9 and TRBJ2-1, with 7 bases fitting TRBD1. Trimming took 3 bases from V and 2 from J; bases not matched to a gene: 1. Germline V gives CDR1 SEHNR, CDR2 FQNEAQ (reference sequence). The CDR3 totals 14 residues. The CDR3 DNA is TGTGCCAGCAGCTTGGGGACAGCCTACAATGAGCAGTTCTTC. This translates into CASSLGTAYNEQFF.

The J gene is TRBJ2-7, the V gene TRBV7-2; 7 bases line up with TRBD2. Germline V gene sequence: CDR1 SGHTA, CDR2 FQGNSA. The J segment lost 2 bases and the V segment lost 0 bases, leaving 4 bases of the junction unmatched. The CDR3 contains 15 residues. In DNA form, the CDR3 reads TGTGCCAGCAGCTTAGCGCTGAGCGGGGCCTACGAGCAGTACTTC. Amino acids: CASSLALSGAYEQYF.

This rearrangement joins TRBV5-1 to TRBJ1-4; D is unclear. CDR1 is SGHRS and CDR2 is YFSETQ in the germline V gene. The CDR3 sequence is 15 residues long. V was cut by 0 bases and J by 8 bases, with 14 bases left in between. The CDR3 region is CASSLEGGAYEKLFF. The DNA for the CDR3 is TGCGCCAGCAGCTTGGAGGGAGGCGCGTACGAAAAACTGTTTTTT.

V usage is TRBV7-2 and J usage is TRBJ1-6; D gene uncertain. Germline V gives CDR1 SGHTA, CDR2 FQGNSA. V was trimmed by 5 bases and J by 7 bases, leaving 6 bases between them. The CDR3 length is 12 residues. The CDR3 sequence is CASSLQNSPLHF. In DNA form, the CDR3 reads TGTGCCAGCAGCCTACAGAATTCACCCCTCCACTTT.

V is TRBV7-9 and J is TRBJ2-5, with 7 positions matching TRBD1. The junction had 7 bases not matched to a gene; V was cut back by 3 bases and J by 3 bases. This CDR3 spans 15 amino acids. The germline CDR1 and CDR2 sequences are SEHNR and FQNEAQ (reference sequence). In DNA form, the CDR3 reads TGTGCCAGCAGCTTGTCTCGACAGGGAGAAGAGACCCAGTACTTC. It codes for CASSLSRQGEETQYF.

This clone was observed a few times. The chain joins TRBV29-1 to TRBJ1-1; 7 bases agree with TRBD1. J was trimmed by 3 bases and V by 7 bases; bases with no gene match: 11. Germline CDR1 SQVTM, CDR2 ANQGSEA. The CDR3 has 14 amino acids. The DNA for the CDR3 is TGCAGCGCCAGATTGAGCAGGGGGGACACTGAAGCTTTCTTT. Translated, it gives CSARLSRGDTEAFF.

The chain employs TRBV18 and TRBJ2-7; tentatively, D is TRBD1 (5 bases). With 3 bases removed from V and 3 bases from J, the gap between germline ends came to 6 bases. This CDR3 has 12 residues. Germline values: CDR1 KGHSH, CDR2 LQKENI. Written as DNA, the CDR3 is TGTGCCAGCTCACCCGACAGCTACGAGCAGTACTTC. Amino acid sequence: CASSPDSYEQYF.

This clone was counted between two and nine times. This rearrangement joins TRBV4-3 to TRBJ1-1; D gene unclear. V was shortened by 0 bases and J by 1 base, with 9 bases between the two germline ends. There are 15 residues in the CDR3. Germline CDR1 LGHNA, CDR2 YSLEER. CDR3 sequence (DNA): TGCGCCAGCAGCCAAGATAGCGGTGGGAACACTGAAGCTTTCTTT. Its translation: CASSQDSGGNTEAFF.

The chain employs TRBV7-9 and TRBJ1-1, with a tentative D call TRBD1 (5 bases). This CDR3 has 14 amino acids. With 3 bases removed from V and 1 base from J, the gap between germline ends came to 9 bases. Germline assignment: CDR1 SEHNR and CDR2 FQNEAQ (reference sequence). CDR3: CASSLDIRNTEAFF. CDR3 in DNA: TGTGCCAGCAGCTTGGACATTAGGAACACTGAAGCTTTCTTT. Combining the CDR3 with reference TRBV7-9 and TRBJ1-1 gives the whole variable domain DTGVSQNPRHKITKRGQNVTFRCDPISEHNRLYWYRQTLGQGPEFLTYFQNEAQLEKSRLLSDRFSAERPKGSFSTLEIQRTEQGDSAMYLCASSLDIRNTEAFFGQGTRLTVV.